A selection of T cell receptor beta chains follows, all from one sample in a study of cytomegalovirus exposure and HLA in healthy donors. The method was immunoSEQ multiplex PCR; TCRdb's version includes in-frame clones alone and lacks a portion of them. The sample includes roughly 200,000 clones. The specimen was PBMCs. The receptors come from a man younger than 40 in good health and CMV-seronegative. The CDR3 runs from the conserved cysteine through the conserved F or W. Fields, in order: J gene, D gene, V gene, CDR3 DNA, CDR3 protein. A D gene is named only where the DNA matches it firmly.

j_gene: TRBJ2-1; d_gene: NA; v_gene: TRBV7-9; CDR3nt: TGTGCCAGCAGCTCCAACAGCCACCAGGGGCGCACCTACAATGAGCAGTTCTTC; CDR3aa: CASSSNSHQGRTYNEQFF
j_gene: TRBJ2-3; d_gene: TRBD2; v_gene: TRBV4-1; CDR3nt: TGCGCCAGCAGCCAACCGGGACTAGCTGCAGATACGCAGTATTTT; CDR3aa: CASSQPGLAADTQYF
j_gene: TRBJ2-1; d_gene: TRBD2; v_gene: TRBV2; CDR3nt: TGTGCCAGCAGTGAGCCTAGCGGGAGGGTTAGCTCCTACAATGAGCAGTTCTTC; CDR3aa: CASSEPSGRVSSYNEQFF
j_gene: TRBJ2-2; d_gene: TRBD2; v_gene: TRBV19; CDR3nt: TGTGCCAGTATCCAACTAGCGACCGGGGAGCTGTTTTTT; CDR3aa: CASIQLATGELFF
j_gene: TRBJ1-4; d_gene: NA; v_gene: TRBV6-6; CDR3nt: TGTGCCAGCAGTTATTTAGGGGGTGAAAAACTGTTTTTT; CDR3aa: CASSYLGGEKLFF
j_gene: TRBJ2-3; d_gene: NA; v_gene: TRBV10-3; CDR3nt: TGTGCCATCAGTGAGTCGGGAACTACTAGAGATACGCAGTATTTT; CDR3aa: CAISESGTTRDTQYF
j_gene: TRBJ2-1; d_gene: TRBD2; v_gene: TRBV18; CDR3nt: TGTGCCAGCTCACAGAAGCGGGAGGGCGTAGACAATGAGCAGTTCTTC; CDR3aa: CASSQKREGVDNEQFF
j_gene: TRBJ1-4; d_gene: NA; v_gene: TRBV7-9; CDR3nt: TGTGCCAGCAGCTTCCGGGGGACTAATGAAAAACTGTTTTTT; CDR3aa: CASSFRGTNEKLFF
j_gene: TRBJ2-5; d_gene: TRBD1; v_gene: TRBV5-6; CDR3nt: TGTGCCAGCAGCTGGGACAGGGGTAAGACCCAGTACTTC; CDR3aa: CASSWDRGKTQYF
j_gene: TRBJ2-3; d_gene: TRBD1; v_gene: TRBV27; CDR3nt: TGTGCCAGCAGCCCCCGGGACAGGGGGGTGCCAGATACGCAGTATTTT; CDR3aa: CASSPRDRGVPDTQYF
j_gene: TRBJ2-1; d_gene: TRBD2; v_gene: TRBV5-1; CDR3nt: TGCGCCAGCAGCTTTCTAGCGGGGGAGGGGAATGAGCAGTTCTTC; CDR3aa: CASSFLAGEGNEQFF
j_gene: TRBJ1-3; d_gene: TRBD1; v_gene: TRBV23-1; CDR3nt: TGCGCCAGCATTAGGACAGGACCCTTCTCTGGAAACACCATATATTTT; CDR3aa: CASIRTGPFSGNTIYF
j_gene: TRBJ1-3; d_gene: TRBD1; v_gene: TRBV11-3; CDR3nt: TGTGCCAGCAGCTCCCCGGGACAGGCTGGAAACACCATATATTTT; CDR3aa: CASSSPGQAGNTIYF
j_gene: TRBJ1-4; d_gene: TRBD1; v_gene: TRBV7-8; CDR3nt: TGTGCCAGCAGCTGGGCGGGACAGAGTAATGAAAAACTGTTTTTT; CDR3aa: CASSWAGQSNEKLFF
j_gene: TRBJ2-1; d_gene: NA; v_gene: TRBV4-1; CDR3nt: TGCGCCAGCAGCCAATCACTAGCACACAATGAGCAGTTCTTC; CDR3aa: CASSQSLAHNEQFF
j_gene: TRBJ2-7; d_gene: NA; v_gene: TRBV6-5; CDR3nt: TGTGCCAGCAGTTCCCGCCGGGGAATGACCTACGAGCAGTACTTC; CDR3aa: CASSSRRGMTYEQYF
j_gene: TRBJ1-5; d_gene: NA; v_gene: TRBV27; CDR3nt: TGTGCCAGCAGCCTCCTCCAGGGGTTTGAGCCCCAGCATTTT; CDR3aa: CASSLLQGFEPQHF
j_gene: TRBJ2-3; d_gene: TRBD2; v_gene: TRBV19; CDR3nt: TGTGCCAGTAGTGACGGGGGGGGCACAGATACGCAGTATTTT; CDR3aa: CASSDGGGTDTQYF
j_gene: TRBJ2-7; d_gene: TRBD2; v_gene: TRBV5-1; CDR3nt: TGCGCCAGCAGCGCCGGGACTAGCGGGTCCTACGAGCAGTACTTC; CDR3aa: CASSAGTSGSYEQYF
j_gene: TRBJ1-4; d_gene: TRBD1; v_gene: TRBV27; CDR3nt: TGTGCCAGCAGCAGGGACAGTTCTGCAACTAATGAAAAACTGTTTTTT; CDR3aa: CASSRDSSATNEKLFF
j_gene: TRBJ1-1; d_gene: TRBD1; v_gene: TRBV30; CDR3nt: TGTGCCTGGAGAGCAGTTCCGGGACAGGGAAATTACACTGAAGCTTTCTTT; CDR3aa: CAWRAVPGQGNYTEAFF
j_gene: TRBJ2-2; d_gene: TRBD1; v_gene: TRBV28; CDR3nt: TGTGCCAGCAGTCGACAGGGGGCGGGCACCGGGGAGCTGTTTTTT; CDR3aa: CASSRQGAGTGELFF
j_gene: TRBJ1-2; d_gene: TRBD1; v_gene: TRBV6-1; CDR3nt: TGTGCCAGCAGCCGGGACAGGGAGGATGGCTACACCTTC; CDR3aa: CASSRDREDGYTF
j_gene: TRBJ1-6; d_gene: TRBD1; v_gene: TRBV7-6; CDR3nt: TGTGCCAGCAGCACCAGACAGGGTAGTAATTCACCCCTCCACTTT; CDR3aa: CASSTRQGSNSPLHF
j_gene: TRBJ2-1; d_gene: TRBD2; v_gene: TRBV9; CDR3nt: TGTGCCAGCAGCGTAGTGGGACTAGCGGCCTCCTACAATGAGCAGTTCTTC; CDR3aa: CASSVVGLAASYNEQFF
j_gene: TRBJ2-1; d_gene: TRBD2; v_gene: TRBV18; CDR3nt: TGTGCCAGCTCACTCTTTCCTAGCGGCACCAATGAGCAGTTCTTC; CDR3aa: CASSLFPSGTNEQFF
j_gene: TRBJ2-7; d_gene: NA; v_gene: TRBV2; CDR3nt: TGTGCCAGCAGTGACGGACAGATCCTATACGAGCAGTACTTC; CDR3aa: CASSDGQILYEQYF
j_gene: TRBJ2-3; d_gene: TRBD2; v_gene: TRBV4-3; CDR3nt: TGCGCCAGCGCCCACGTAGCGGGGAAGGGAACAGATACGCAGTATTTT; CDR3aa: CASAHVAGKGTDTQYF
j_gene: TRBJ1-2; d_gene: TRBD1; v_gene: TRBV19; CDR3nt: TGTGCCAGTAGTGGACAGGGAGACTTCTATGGCTACACCTTC; CDR3aa: CASSGQGDFYGYTF
j_gene: TRBJ1-1; d_gene: NA; v_gene: TRBV2; CDR3nt: TGTGCCAGCAGCCCCGGGAAAGGGATTGAAGCTTTCTTT; CDR3aa: CASSPGKGIEAFF
j_gene: TRBJ1-4; d_gene: TRBD1; v_gene: TRBV28; CDR3nt: TGTGCCAGCAGTTTGTACAGGGGAGGCGAAAAACTGTTTTTT; CDR3aa: CASSLYRGGEKLFF
j_gene: TRBJ2-7; d_gene: TRBD2; v_gene: TRBV5-1; CDR3nt: TGCGCCAGCAGCCCTCTGACTAGCGGGAGAGAGGGGGAGCAGTACTTC; CDR3aa: CASSPLTSGREGEQYF
j_gene: TRBJ1-2; d_gene: NA; v_gene: TRBV2; CDR3nt: TGTGCCAGCAGTGAGACCCCGGGCTATGGCTACACCTTC; CDR3aa: CASSETPGYGYTF
j_gene: TRBJ2-3; d_gene: NA; v_gene: TRBV29-1; CDR3nt: TGCAGCGTTTATGGGCCCCCCGCGGCTAGCGAGGATACGCAGTATTTT; CDR3aa: CSVYGPPAASEDTQYF
j_gene: TRBJ2-7; d_gene: TRBD2; v_gene: TRBV10-3; CDR3nt: TGTGCCATCAGTGAGGAGATAGCGGGAGGACAGTCCTACGAGCAGTACTTC; CDR3aa: CAISEEIAGGQSYEQYF
j_gene: TRBJ2-7; d_gene: NA; v_gene: TRBV28; CDR3nt: TGTGCCAGCAAGACAACCTACGAGCAGTACTTC; CDR3aa: CASKTTYEQYF
j_gene: TRBJ2-7; d_gene: TRBD1; v_gene: TRBV30; CDR3nt: TGTGCCTGGAGTCGGGGACAGGTAAACGAGCAGTACTTC; CDR3aa: CAWSRGQVNEQYF
j_gene: TRBJ2-7; d_gene: NA; v_gene: TRBV2; CDR3nt: TGTGCCAGCAGGAGACATGAATTTTACGAGCAGTACTTC; CDR3aa: CASRRHEFYEQYF
j_gene: TRBJ2-2; d_gene: TRBD2; v_gene: TRBV4-2; CDR3nt: TGTGCCAGCAGCCACGTAGCGGGGGGATTGGGTACCGGGGAGCTGTTTTTT; CDR3aa: CASSHVAGGLGTGELFF
j_gene: TRBJ2-5; d_gene: NA; v_gene: TRBV27; CDR3nt: TGTGCCAGCAGTCCAACAGGGAGAGAGACCCAGTACTTC; CDR3aa: CASSPTGRETQYF
j_gene: TRBJ2-7; d_gene: TRBD2; v_gene: TRBV7-8; CDR3nt: TGTGCCAGCAGCGTCTTGTCTAGCGGGAGTGGGGGCGAGCAGTACTTC; CDR3aa: CASSVLSSGSGGEQYF
j_gene: TRBJ1-1; d_gene: TRBD1; v_gene: TRBV18; CDR3nt: TGTGCCAGCTCACCCGCCGGGACAGGGGGTGTCAGGACTGAAGCTTTCTTT; CDR3aa: CASSPAGTGGVRTEAFF
j_gene: TRBJ2-3; d_gene: TRBD2; v_gene: TRBV6-1; CDR3nt: TGTGCCAGCAGTGAAAAGGGGACTAGCGCGACTAGCACAGATACGCAGTATTTT; CDR3aa: CASSEKGTSATSTDTQYF
j_gene: TRBJ1-2; d_gene: TRBD1; v_gene: TRBV28; CDR3nt: TGTGCCAGCAGTTCCCCTGACAGGGCCAACTATGGCTACACCTTC; CDR3aa: CASSSPDRANYGYTF
j_gene: TRBJ2-3; d_gene: NA; v_gene: TRBV7-9; CDR3nt: TGTGCCAGCAGCTCTCCTGGCGGGGGCGCAGATACGCAGTATTTT; CDR3aa: CASSSPGGGADTQYF
j_gene: TRBJ2-7; d_gene: NA; v_gene: TRBV10-1; CDR3nt: TGCGCCAGCAGTGAAGGGGGACCCCTTACCGAGCAGTACTTC; CDR3aa: CASSEGGPLTEQYF
j_gene: TRBJ1-2; d_gene: NA; v_gene: TRBV29-1; CDR3nt: TGCAGCGTTGCCTTGGCAGGCCTCTATGGCTACACCTTC; CDR3aa: CSVALAGLYGYTF
j_gene: TRBJ2-7; d_gene: NA; v_gene: TRBV21-1; CDR3nt: TGTGCCAGCAGCAAAGCGGGATTCAGGGGGCCAACCTACGAGCAGTACTTC; CDR3aa: CASSKAGFRGPTYEQYF
j_gene: TRBJ2-2; d_gene: NA; v_gene: TRBV9; CDR3nt: TGTGCCAGCAGCCACTCTCCCGGAGAGAACACCGGGGAGCTGTTTTTT; CDR3aa: CASSHSPGENTGELFF
j_gene: TRBJ2-7; d_gene: TRBD1; v_gene: TRBV7-9; CDR3nt: TGTGCCTCGGAGGGCGGGACAGGTCGCGAGCAGTACTTC; CDR3aa: CASEGGTGREQYF
j_gene: TRBJ1-2; d_gene: NA; v_gene: TRBV18; CDR3nt: TGTGCCAGCTCACCAAGGCCCGACTCGCGGTATGGCTACACCTTC; CDR3aa: CASSPRPDSRYGYTF
j_gene: TRBJ1-1; d_gene: TRBD1; v_gene: TRBV27; CDR3nt: TGTGCCGGCAGTTCCCGACCGGGACAGGGGTTGGAAGCTTTCTTT; CDR3aa: CAGSSRPGQGLEAFF
j_gene: TRBJ1-4; d_gene: NA; v_gene: TRBV7-6; CDR3nt: TGTGCCAGCAGCTTACAGGGAGAAAAACTGTTTTTT; CDR3aa: CASSLQGEKLFF
j_gene: TRBJ2-7; d_gene: NA; v_gene: TRBV7-2; CDR3nt: TGTGCCAGCAGCTTAGTTCGGGGGACCGAGCAGTACTTC; CDR3aa: CASSLVRGTEQYF
j_gene: TRBJ1-1; d_gene: NA; v_gene: TRBV29-1; CDR3nt: TGCAGCGTTGGAGGCCGGGGGTTAATGGAAGCTTTCTTT; CDR3aa: CSVGGRGLMEAFF